Listed below are T cell receptor beta chains from one sample, sequenced in a study of shared clonotypes between healthy human individuals. Profiling relied on immunoSEQ multiplex PCR, and the TCRdb table lists in-frame clones only, not all of them. Among about 680,000 clones listed, roughly nine tenths were seen once. Material for sequencing was naive CD8+ T cells sorted from blood. The receptors were sampled from a man aged 30 to 45 in good health. Each CDR3 is given with its conserved first and last residue. D genes are given only for firm matches. Clone size is given for some rows only: seen once, a few or many times, or a class if the clone is expanded.

clone_size	d_call	j_call	v_call	cdr3_nt	cdr3_aa
-	-	TRBJ2-3	TRBV13	TGTGCCAGCAGTCTCTCCGGGACTCCGCAGTATTTT	CASSLSGTPQYF
-	-	TRBJ1-5	TRBV19	TGTGCCAGTAGTCTGGCACATTATAGCAATCAGCCCCAGCATTTT	CASSLAHYSNQPQHF
-	TRBD2	TRBJ2-5	TRBV30	TGTGCCTGGACCCTAGCGGGAGGGCAAGAGACCCAGTACTTC	CAWTLAGGQETQYF
once	-	TRBJ2-1	TRBV7-3	TGTGCCAGCAGCTTCGGGACTGCCAATGAGCAGTTCTTC	CASSFGTANEQFF
-	-	TRBJ2-7	TRBV7-2	TGTGCCAGCAGCTTAGGCTTTCAGGGGAGCTCCTACGAGCAGTACTTC	CASSLGFQGSSYEQYF
-	-	TRBJ2-2	TRBV19	TGTGCCAGTAGTGTAAGACTAGATTGGAGGACCGGGGAGCTGTTTTTT	CASSVRLDWRTGELFF
-	TRBD2	TRBJ2-7	TRBV27	TGTGCCAGCAGTTTATCAGCGGGAGTGGTAGAGCAGTACTTC	CASSLSAGVVEQYF
-	-	TRBJ2-1	TRBV28	TGTGCCAGCAGTTTATGGGGGGGAACTAGCTCCTACAATGAGCAGTTCTTC	CASSLWGGTSSYNEQFF
-	TRBD1	TRBJ2-7	TRBV7-9	TGTGCCAGCAGCCTAGAGGGACAGTCCTACGAGCAGTACTTC	CASSLEGQSYEQYF
-	-	TRBJ2-7	TRBV28	TGTGCCAGCAGTTTTTCGGGGGGCGGGTACGAGCAGTACTTC	CASSFSGGGYEQYF
once	-	TRBJ2-7	TRBV15	TGTGCCACCAGCAGAGATCTCCTGAACGAGCAGTACTTC	CATSRDLLNEQYF
-	-	TRBJ2-1	TRBV7-9	TGTGCCAGCAGCCAGAATGACGGCTCCTACAATGAGCAGTTCTTC	CASSQNDGSYNEQFF
-	-	TRBJ2-1	TRBV6-5	TGTGCCAGCCTTAGCGGCAATGAGCAGTTCTTC	CASLSGNEQFF
-	-	TRBJ1-5	TRBV6-1	TGTGCCAGCAGTGACCGGACTAGCAATCAGCCCCAGCATTTT	CASSDRTSNQPQHF
-	TRBD1	TRBJ2-5	TRBV7-9	TGTGCCAGCAGCTTGGACAGGGAAGAGACCCAGTACTTC	CASSLDREETQYF
-	TRBD1	TRBJ2-7	TRBV19	TGTGCCAGTAGTATATCTGCCAGGGGGTTCTACGAGCAGTACTTC	CASSISARGFYEQYF
few	-	TRBJ2-7	TRBV27	TGTGCCAGCGGGCCCCACGAGCAGTACTTC	CASGPHEQYF
-	-	TRBJ2-1	TRBV19	TGTGCCAGTAGTATATTGCAGCGCCCTTCTTCCCCGTGTGAGCAGTTCTTC	CASSILQRPSSPCEQFF
-	-	TRBJ2-1	TRBV19	TGTGCCAGTAGTATCCCCTCGCATGGGGGTTACAATGAGCAGTTCTTC	CASSIPSHGGYNEQFF
few	-	TRBJ2-7	TRBV19	TGTGCCAGTAGCCCCGGCGGCGGGACGGGACGCTACGAGCAGTACTTC	CASSPGGGTGRYEQYF
-	-	TRBJ2-1	TRBV27	TGTGCCAGCAGTTCTGATCTAGCGGAGGGGGACTACAATGAGCAGTTCTTC	CASSSDLAEGDYNEQFF
-	-	TRBJ2-3	TRBV15	TGTGCCACCAGTCAGATTCCTAGCGATCTGGCAGATACGCAGTATTTT	CATSQIPSDLADTQYF
-	-	TRBJ2-1	TRBV10-2	TGCGCCAGCAGCGGACCAGACAGGAATGAGCAGTTCTTC	CASSGPDRNEQFF
-	-	TRBJ2-1	TRBV6-5	TGTGCCAGCAGTCCTACCTACAATGAGCAGTTCTTC	CASSPTYNEQFF
-	-	TRBJ2-5	TRBV28	TGTGCCAGCAGTCCGTGGGGAGAGACCCAGTACTTC	CASSPWGETQYF
-	-	TRBJ2-7	TRBV28	TGTGCCAGCAGTTCCCGCCGGGCGGAGAGCTCCTACGAGCAGTACTTC	CASSSRRAESSYEQYF
few	TRBD1	TRBJ2-7	TRBV27	TGTGCCAGCAGTTCAGACAGGGGGCGCGAGCAGTACTTC	CASSSDRGREQYF
-	TRBD1	TRBJ1-2	TRBV28	TGTGCCAGCAGTTTGCAGGGGGTCTATGGCTACACCTTC	CASSLQGVYGYTF
-	-	TRBJ1-4	TRBV6-6	TGTGCCAGCAGTTTTCCCCCCGGGACAACTAATGAAAAACTGTTTTTT	CASSFPPGTTNEKLFF
once	TRBD2	TRBJ2-1	TRBV10-1	TGCGCCAGCAGTGATGGAGTAGCGGGAGGCAATGAGCAGTTCTTC	CASSDGVAGGNEQFF
-	-	TRBJ2-7	TRBV28	TGTGCTGCACGGGCGCCCTACGAGCAGTACTTC	CAARAPYEQYF
-	-	TRBJ2-7	TRBV5-1	TGCGCCAGCAGTTTTGTAGATGGCCTGGAACAGCAGTACTTC	CASSFVDGLEQQYF
-	TRBD1	TRBJ2-7	TRBV19	TGTGCCAGTAGTGCCACAGGGGAAAAGGGCGAGCAGTACTTC	CASSATGEKGEQYF
-	-	TRBJ2-1	TRBV29-1	TGCAGCGTTGTTTTCCGTCTTGGATTTGAGCAGTTCTTC	CSVVFRLGFEQFF
few	-	TRBJ2-6	TRBV28	TGTGCCAGCAGTTTGGACGGATTCTCTGGGGCCAACGTCCTGACTTTC	CASSLDGFSGANVLTF
-	TRBD2	TRBJ2-1	TRBV27	TGTGCCAGCAGTGGACTAGCGGGAGTAGATGAGCAGTTCTTC	CASSGLAGVDEQFF
-	TRBD1	TRBJ2-3	TRBV18	TGTGCCAGCTCACCACCTGACAGGGGACGCACAGATACGCAGTATTTT	CASSPPDRGRTDTQYF
-	TRBD2	TRBJ2-3	TRBV29-1	TGCAGCGTTGATATAGCGGGAGTGATAACAGATACGCAGTATTTT	CSVDIAGVITDTQYF
-	-	TRBJ2-1	TRBV10-3	TGTGCCATCAGTGTTAGCGGTCCCTACAATGAGCAGTTCTTC	CAISVSGPYNEQFF
-	-	TRBJ2-1	TRBV15	TGTGCCACCAGCAGCCGGAAGCTAGCCTTAGATGAGCAGTTCTTC	CATSSRKLALDEQFF
-	-	TRBJ2-7	TRBV7-6	TGTGCCAGCAGCTTATACACCCCGGGGGGCCACGAGCAGTACTTC	CASSLYTPGGHEQYF
-	TRBD1	TRBJ1-1	TRBV27	TGTGCCAGCAGTCCAGGCAGGGGGCGGCTCACTGAAGCTTTCTTT	CASSPGRGRLTEAFF
-	-	TRBJ1-5	TRBV21-1	TGTGCCAGCAGCTCCAATCAGCCCCAGCATTTT	CASSSNQPQHF
-	TRBD1	TRBJ1-1	TRBV4-1	TGCGCCAGCAGGATGCCGACAGGGGGCAACACTGAAGCTTTCTTT	CASRMPTGGNTEAFF
-	-	TRBJ2-1	TRBV6-6	TGTGCCAGCAGTTATAGTGTGGGGGACCAAGACAATGAGCAGTTCTTC	CASSYSVGDQDNEQFF
once	TRBD2	TRBJ2-1	TRBV27	TGTGCCAGCAGTCTGGGACTAGCGGCTTACAATGAGCAGTTCTTC	CASSLGLAAYNEQFF
-	-	TRBJ2-7	TRBV5-1	TGCGCCAGCAGCTTGGCAACAGGGAAATTCTACGAGCAGTACTTC	CASSLATGKFYEQYF
-	-	TRBJ1-5	TRBV5-8	TGTGCCAGCAGCTTGAAGACAGGCTATAGCAATCAGCCCCAGCATTTT	CASSLKTGYSNQPQHF
-	TRBD2	TRBJ2-7	TRBV7-6	TGTGCCAGCACCCTGGGGGAGGGAGACGAGCAGTACTTC	CASTLGEGDEQYF